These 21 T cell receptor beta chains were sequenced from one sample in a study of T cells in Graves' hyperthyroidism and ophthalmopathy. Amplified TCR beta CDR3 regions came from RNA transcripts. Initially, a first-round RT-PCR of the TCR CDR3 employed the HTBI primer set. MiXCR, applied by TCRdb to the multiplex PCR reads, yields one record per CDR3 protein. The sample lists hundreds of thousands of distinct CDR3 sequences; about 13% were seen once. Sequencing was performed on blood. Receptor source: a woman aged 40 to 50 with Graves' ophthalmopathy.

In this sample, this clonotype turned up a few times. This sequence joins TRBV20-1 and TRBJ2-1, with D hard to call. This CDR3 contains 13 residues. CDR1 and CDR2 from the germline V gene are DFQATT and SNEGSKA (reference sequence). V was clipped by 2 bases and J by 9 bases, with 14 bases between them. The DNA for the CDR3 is TGCAGTGCTAGACGTCTAGAGTTTGGTGAGCAGTTCTTC. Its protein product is CSARRLEFGEQFF.

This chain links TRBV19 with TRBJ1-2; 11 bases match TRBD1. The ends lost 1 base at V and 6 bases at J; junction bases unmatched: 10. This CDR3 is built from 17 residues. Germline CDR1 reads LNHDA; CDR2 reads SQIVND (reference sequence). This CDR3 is CASSIVFGGTGGNGYTF. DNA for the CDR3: TGTGCCAGTAGTATAGTGTTCGGAGGGACAGGGGGTAATGGCTACACCTTC.

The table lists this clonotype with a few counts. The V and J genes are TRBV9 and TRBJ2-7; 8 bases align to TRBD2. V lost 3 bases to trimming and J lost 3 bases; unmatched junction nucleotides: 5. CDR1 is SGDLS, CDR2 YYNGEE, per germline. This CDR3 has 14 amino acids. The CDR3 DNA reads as TGTGCCAGCAGCGCCTCCGGGACTAGCTACGAGCAGTACTTC. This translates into CASSASGTSYEQYF. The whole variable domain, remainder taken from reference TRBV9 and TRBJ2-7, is DSGVTQTPKHLITATGQRVTLRCSPRSGDLSVYWYQQSLDQGLQFLIQYYNGEERAKGNILERFSAQQFPDLHSELNLSSLELGDSALYFCASSASGTSYEQYFGPGTRLTVT.

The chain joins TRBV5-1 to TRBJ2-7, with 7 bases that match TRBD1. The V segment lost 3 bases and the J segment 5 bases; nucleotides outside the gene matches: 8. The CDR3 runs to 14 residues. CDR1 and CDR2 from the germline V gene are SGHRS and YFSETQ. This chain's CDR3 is CASSSMTGSDEQYF. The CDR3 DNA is TGCGCCAGCAGCTCGATGACAGGGTCCGACGAGCAGTACTTC.

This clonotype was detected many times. CDR3 residues: CSASDAGTGNYGYTF. CDR3 DNA: TGCAGTGCTAGCGATGCGGGGACGGGAAACTATGGCTACACCTTC. The chain couples TRBV20-1 to TRBJ1-2, with a possible D match to TRBD1 (5 bases). This CDR3 contains 15 residues. V gave up 3 bases and J gave up 2 bases, with 16 bases separating them. Looked up from germline, CDR1 is DFQATT and CDR2 is SNEGSKA (reference sequence).

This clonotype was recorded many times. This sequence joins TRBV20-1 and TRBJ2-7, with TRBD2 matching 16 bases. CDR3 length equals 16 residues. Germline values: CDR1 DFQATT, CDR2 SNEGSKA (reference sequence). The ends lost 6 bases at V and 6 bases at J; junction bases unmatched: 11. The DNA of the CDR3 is TGCAGTGCCACGGGGGGGACTAGCGGGAGGGCGGGCGAGCAGTACTTC. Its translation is CSATGGTSGRAGEQYF.

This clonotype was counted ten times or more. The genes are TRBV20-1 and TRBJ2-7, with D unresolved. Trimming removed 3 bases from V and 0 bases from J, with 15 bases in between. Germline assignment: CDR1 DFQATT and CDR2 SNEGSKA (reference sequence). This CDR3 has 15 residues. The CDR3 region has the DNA TGCAGTGCTAGCGGTTCGAGGCGGAACTCCTACGAGCAGTACTTC. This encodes CSASGSRRNSYEQYF.

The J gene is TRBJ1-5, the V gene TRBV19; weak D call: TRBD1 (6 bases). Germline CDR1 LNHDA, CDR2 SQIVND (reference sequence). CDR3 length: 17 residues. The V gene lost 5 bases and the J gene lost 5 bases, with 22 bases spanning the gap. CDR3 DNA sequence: TGTGCCAGTAGTCCAAGATCGTGGGGGCAGGGATATCAGCCCCAGCATTTT. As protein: CASSPRSWGQGYQPQHF.

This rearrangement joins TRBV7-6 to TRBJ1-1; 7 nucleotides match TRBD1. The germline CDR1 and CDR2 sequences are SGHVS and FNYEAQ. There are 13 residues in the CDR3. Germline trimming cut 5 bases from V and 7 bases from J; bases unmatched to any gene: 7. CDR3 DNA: TGTGCCAGCAGCCCAACTCGACAGGGTGAAGCTTTCTTT. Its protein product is CASSPTRQGEAFF. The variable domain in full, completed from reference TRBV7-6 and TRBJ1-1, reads GAGVSQSPRYKVTKRGQDVALRCDPISGHVSLYWYRQALGQGPEFLTYFNYEAQQDKSGLPNDRFSAERPEGSISTLTIQRTEQRDSAMYRCASSPTRQGEAFFGQGTRLTVV.

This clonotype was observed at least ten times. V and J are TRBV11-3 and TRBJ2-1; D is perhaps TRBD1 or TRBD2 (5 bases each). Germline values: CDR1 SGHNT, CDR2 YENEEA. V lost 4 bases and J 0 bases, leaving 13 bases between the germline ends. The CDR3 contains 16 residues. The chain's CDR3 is CASSSRGRSSYNEQFF. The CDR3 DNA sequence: TGTGCCAGCAGCTCGAGGGGACGAAGCTCCTACAATGAGCAGTTCTTC.

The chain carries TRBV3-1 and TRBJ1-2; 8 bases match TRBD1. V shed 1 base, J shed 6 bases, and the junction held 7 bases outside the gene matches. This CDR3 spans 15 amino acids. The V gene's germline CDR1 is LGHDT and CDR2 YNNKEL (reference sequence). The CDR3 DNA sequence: TGTGCCAGCAGCCAAGGCCTCCGGACAGGGAATGGCTACACCTTC. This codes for CASSQGLRTGNGYTF.

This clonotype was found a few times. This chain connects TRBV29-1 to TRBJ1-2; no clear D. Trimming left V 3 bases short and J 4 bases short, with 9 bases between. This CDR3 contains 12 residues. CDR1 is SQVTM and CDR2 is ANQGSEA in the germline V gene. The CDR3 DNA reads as TGCAGCGTTGATAGCCCCGTCTATGGCTACACCTTC. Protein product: CSVDSPVYGYTF.

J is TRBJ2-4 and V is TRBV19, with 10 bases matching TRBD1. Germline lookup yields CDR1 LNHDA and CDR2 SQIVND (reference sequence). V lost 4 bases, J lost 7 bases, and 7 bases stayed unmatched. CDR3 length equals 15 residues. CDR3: CASSRRTGGSNIQYF. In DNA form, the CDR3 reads TGTGCCAGTAGTAGAAGGACAGGGGGATCGAACATTCAGTACTTC.

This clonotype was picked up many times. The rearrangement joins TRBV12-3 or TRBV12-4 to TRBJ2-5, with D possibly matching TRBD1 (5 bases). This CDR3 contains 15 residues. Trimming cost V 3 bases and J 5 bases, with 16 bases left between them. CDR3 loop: CASSFGFRVRETQYF. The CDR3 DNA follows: TGTGCCAGCAGTTTCGGTTTCAGGGTTCGCGAGACCCAGTACTTC.

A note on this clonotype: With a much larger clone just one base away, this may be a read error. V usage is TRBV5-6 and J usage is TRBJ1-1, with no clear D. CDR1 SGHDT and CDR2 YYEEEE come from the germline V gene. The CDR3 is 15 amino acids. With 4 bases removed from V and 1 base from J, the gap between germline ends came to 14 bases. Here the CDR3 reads CASSAKADGNTEAFF. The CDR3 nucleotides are TGTGCCAGCAGCGCAAAGGCGGACGGGAACACTGAAGCTTTCTTT.

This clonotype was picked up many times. CDR3 nucleotides: TGTGCTAGTGGTTCCCCTGCGTGGACAGGGGGAGGCTCACCCCTCCACTTT. Its translation: CASGSPAWTGGGSPLHF. The chain carries TRBV12-5 and TRBJ1-6; 10 bases are shared with TRBD1. The V gene end was trimmed by 4 bases and the J gene end by 10 bases; junction bases not matched to a gene: 13. The CDR3 totals 17 residues. The germline gives CDR1 LGHNT, CDR2 FRNRAP.

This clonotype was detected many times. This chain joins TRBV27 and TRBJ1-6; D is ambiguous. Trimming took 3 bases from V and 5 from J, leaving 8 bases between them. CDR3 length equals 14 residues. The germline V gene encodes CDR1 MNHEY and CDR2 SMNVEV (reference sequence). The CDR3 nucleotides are TGTGCCAGCAGTTTTAACAGCGATAATTCACCCCTCCACTTT. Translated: CASSFNSDNSPLHF.

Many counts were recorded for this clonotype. CDR3 nucleotide sequence: TGTGCCAGCAGCCAAGGAGAGGGGCTGGGGTATGGCTACACCTTC. It yields the protein CASSQGEGLGYGYTF. The chain links TRBV3-1 to TRBJ1-2; weak D call: TRBD1 (5 bases). Per germline, CDR1 LGHDT and CDR2 YNNKEL (reference sequence). Trimming took 1 base from V and 5 from J, leaving 14 bases between them. The CDR3 covers 15 residues.

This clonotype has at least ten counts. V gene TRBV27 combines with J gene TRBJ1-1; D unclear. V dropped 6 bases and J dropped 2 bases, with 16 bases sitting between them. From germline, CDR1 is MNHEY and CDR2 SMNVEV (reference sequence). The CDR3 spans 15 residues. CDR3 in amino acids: CASRQGIRTNTEAFF. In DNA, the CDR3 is TGTGCCAGCAGGCAAGGGATCAGGACTAACACTGAAGCTTTCTTT.

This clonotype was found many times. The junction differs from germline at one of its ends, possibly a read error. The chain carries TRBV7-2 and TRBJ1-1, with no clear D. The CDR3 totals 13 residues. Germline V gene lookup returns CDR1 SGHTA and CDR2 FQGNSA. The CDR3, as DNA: TGTGCCAGCAGCTTAGGCTTGAAGACTGAAGCTTTCTTT. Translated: CASSLGLKTEAFF.

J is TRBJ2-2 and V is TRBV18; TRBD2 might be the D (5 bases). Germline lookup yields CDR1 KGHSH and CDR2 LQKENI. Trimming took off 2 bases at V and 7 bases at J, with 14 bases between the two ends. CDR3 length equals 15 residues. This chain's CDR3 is CASSPATAVGGELFF. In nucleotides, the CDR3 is TGTGCCAGCTCACCAGCAACAGCGGTAGGCGGGGAGCTGTTTTTT.